This record covers a single TCR beta chain. Some clones are missing from TCRdb's copy, which holds only in-frame ones; the method was immunoSEQ multiplex PCR. The data show approximately 260,000 clones, 65% to 85% seen once. This sample is drawn from a study of Tregs in tolerant kidney transplant recipients. Unstimulated Tregs (CD4+CD25+CD127-) and CD4+CD25- non-Tregs were sorted from PBMCs. Germline CDR1 reads LNHDA; CDR2 reads SQIVND (reference sequence). This CDR3 region has 13 residues. V lost 7 bases, J lost 6 bases, and 15 bases lay in between. J is TRBJ1-2 and V is TRBV19, with D tentatively TRBD1 (5 bases). The sample comprised CD4+ T cells from blood. The source is a human donor in good health. The CDR3: CASTPGRGDGYTF. The CDR3 DNA reads as TGTGCCAGTACCCCGGGACGAGGGGATGGCTACACCTTC.